The rows below give T cell receptor beta chains drawn from one sample of a study of blood T cell repertoires in COVID-19. Profiled with immunoSEQ multiplex PCR; TCRdb holds only in-frame clones, not every one. In the table there are 310,000 or so clones, roughly 87% of which are singletons. Sample: PBMCs or T cells enriched from blood (not recorded which). Receptors were obtained from a woman aged 18-35 years who had recovered from COVID-19. Both conserved end residues are part of each CDR3. A D gene is named only where the DNA matches it firmly. Clone sizes are given selectively: once, few, many, or a class where the clone is expanded.

TRBJ1-2 TRBD1 TRBV7-2 - TGTGCCATATCGCCCTCCGGGACAGAGAACTATGGCTACACCTTC CAISPSGTENYGYTF
TRBJ2-7 TRBD2 TRBV6-5 once TGTGCCAGCAGCCATCGGGCGGGAGGGAACGAGCAGTACTTC CASSHRAGGNEQYF
TRBJ1-1 - TRBV4-1 - TGCGCCAGCAGCCGAACAGATGGGAACACTGAAGCTTTCTTT CASSRTDGNTEAFF
TRBJ2-1 TRBD2 TRBV18 - TGTGCCAGCTCACCCAGCGGGAGGCCCAATGAGCAGTTCTTC CASSPSGRPNEQFF
TRBJ1-2 TRBD1 TRBV6-5 - TGTGCCAGCAGATGGACAGGGGCGGCCTATGGCTACACCTTC CASRWTGAAYGYTF
TRBJ2-3 TRBD2 TRBV7-3 - TGTGCCAGCAGCCCATCACCCCTAGCGGCGAGCACAGATACGCAGTATTTT CASSPSPLAASTDTQYF
TRBJ1-1 - TRBV5-1 once TGCGCCAGCAGCTTGGCTCCTGAGTCAAACACTGAAGCTTTCTTT CASSLAPESNTEAFF
TRBJ1-6 - TRBV6-6 - TGTGCCAGCGGGGCAGATAATTCACCCCTCCACTTT CASGADNSPLHF
TRBJ1-2 TRBD1 TRBV29-1 - TGCAGCGTTGAGGTGGTGCAGGGGGATGGCTACACCTTC CSVEVVQGDGYTF
TRBJ1-4 - TRBV27 - TGTGCCAGCAGTGGATGGATAGGGGGTTTTCATGAAAAACTGTTTTTT CASSGWIGGFHEKLFF
TRBJ2-2 TRBD2 TRBV27 - TGTGCCAGCAGTTTTAGCGGGAGCGTTACCGGGGAGCTGTTTTTT CASSFSGSVTGELFF
TRBJ2-2 - TRBV19 few TGTGCCAGCCAGCGGCACACCGGGGAGCTGTTTTTT CASQRHTGELFF